Shown below are 13 T cell receptor beta chains from a single sample sequenced in a study. One entry per CDR3 protein, called by TCRdb with MiXCR from the 5' RACE reads. The sample shows thousands of distinct CDR3 sequences, roughly 60% of them seen only once. The sample taken for sequencing was tumor-infiltrating memory CD4+ T cells sorted from the breast tumor. The sample's subset: memory CD4+ T cells, CD4+CD45RO+CD25-. Source of these receptors: a female donor with breast cancer.

The chain combines TRBV30 with TRBJ1-3; D is unclear. Germline CDR1 and CDR2: GTSNPN and SVGIG (reference sequence). Trimming shortened V by 0 bases and J by 2 bases, and 5 bases separated the two germline ends. CDR3 length: 13 amino acids. The CDR3 protein is CAWSVQAGNTIYF. The CDR3 nucleotides are TGTGCCTGGAGTGTCCAGGCTGGAAACACCATATATTTT. The complete variable domain, with remaining parts taken from reference TRBV30 and TRBJ1-3, reads SQTIHQWPATLVQPVGSPLSLECTVEGTSNPNLYWYRQAAGRGLQLLFYSVGIGQISSEVPQNLSASRPQDRQFILSSKKLLLSDSGFYLCAWSVQAGNTIYFGEGSWLTVV.

The rearrangement links TRBV10-1 to TRBJ2-7; D might be TRBD1 or TRBD2, each matching 5 bases. V dropped 0 bases and J dropped 4 bases, with 13 bases sitting between them. The CDR3 runs to 15 residues. CDR1 is WNHNN and CDR2 is SYGVQD in the germline V gene (reference sequence). The CDR3 region has the DNA TGCGCCAGCAGTGAGTCGGTCGGGACGGTGTACGAGCAGTACTTC. Its protein is CASSESVGTVYEQYF.

This clonotype occurred a few times. The J gene is TRBJ1-3, the V gene TRBV4-3; TRBD1 might be the D (6 bases). V lost 1 base to trimming and J lost 8 bases, with 12 bases between them. The CDR3 extends over 14 amino acids. The germline CDR1 and CDR2 sequences are LGHNA and YSLEER. CDR3 bases: TGCGCCAGCAGCCAAGCAGGGGAAAGGGACACCATATATTTT. Translation: CASSQAGERDTIYF.

This chain joins TRBV7-3 and TRBJ2-7; TRBD2 is a possible D gene (6 bases). The CDR3 extends over 13 amino acids. Trimming removed 2 bases at V and 6 bases at J, with 11 bases between. In germline, CDR1 is SGHTA, CDR2 FQGTGA. The CDR3 DNA sequence: TGTGCCAGCAGCTTACTGTCGGGAGCCGAGCAGTACTTC. Its protein is CASSLLSGAEQYF.

Concerning this clonotype itself: A read error may explain this, as a much larger clone is one base away. The J gene is TRBJ2-4, the V gene TRBV11-2; no firm D call. The V gene's germline CDR1 is SGHAT and CDR2 FQNNGV. The CDR3 contains 13 residues. CDR3 loop: CAGSSAMGSIQYF. Here the CDR3 DNA reads TGTGCCGGCAGCTCGGCCATGGGGTCCATTCAGTACTTC.

This sequence joins TRBV7-2 and TRBJ2-2; a possible D gene is TRBD2 (5 bases). Trimming removed 1 base at V and 6 bases at J, with 18 bases between. CDR3 length equals 17 residues. The germline V gene has CDR1 SGHTA and CDR2 FQGNSA. This CDR3 reads CASSLVWASSPPGELFF. CDR3 nucleotide sequence: TGTGCCAGCAGCTTAGTCTGGGCTAGCAGCCCCCCCGGGGAGCTGTTTTTT.

This clonotype is categorized as medium-sized. The chain uses TRBV12-3 or TRBV12-4 and TRBJ2-5; TRBD2 aligns across 8 bases. The CDR3 consists of 13 residues. Trimming at V came to 6 bases and at J to 8 bases, leaving 8 bases not matched to a gene. CDR3 protein: CASSSDSGNTQYF. CDR3 sequence (DNA): TGTGCCAGCAGCTCTGATAGCGGGAACACCCAGTACTTC.

About this clonotype: The junction shows a germline mismatch at one end, possibly a read error. This chain joins TRBV9 and TRBJ1-1, with unresolved D. Germline CDR1 and CDR2: SGDLS and YYNGEE. The CDR3 totals 13 residues. The CDR3 DNA is TGTGCCAGCAGCGGGGTACAGAACACTGAAGCTCTCTTT. It is translated as CASSGVQNTEALF.

This chain connects TRBV7-9 to TRBJ1-3, with no clear D. The CDR3 totals 13 residues. Trimming left V 4 bases short and J 0 bases short, with 4 bases between. Germline CDR1 SEHNR, CDR2 FQNEAQ (reference sequence). CDR3 bases: TGTGCCAGCAGCTGGAGCTCTGGAAACACCATATATTTT. This gives the protein CASSWSSGNTIYF.

This clonotype was observed a handful of times. The V call is TRBV24-1, the J call TRBJ2-2, with D unresolved. Germline CDR1 is KGHDR and CDR2 is SFDVKD. This CDR3 contains 12 residues. Trimming left V 4 bases short and J 8 bases short, with 7 bases between. The CDR3: CATSDPQGELFF. In DNA form, the CDR3 reads TGTGCCACCAGTGACCCTCAGGGGGAGCTGTTTTTT.

The J gene is TRBJ1-1, the V gene TRBV29-1; D might be TRBD1 (6 bases). Germline V gene sequence: CDR1 SQVTM, CDR2 ANQGSEA. V was trimmed by 7 bases and J by 7 bases, leaving 10 bases between them. The CDR3 is 10 amino acids. CDR3: CSATGIEAFF. DNA for the CDR3: TGCAGCGCCACAGGGATTGAAGCTTTCTTT.

The rearrangement uses TRBV4-1 and TRBJ2-7; TRBD1 matches 7 bases. Per the germline V gene, CDR1 is MGHRA and CDR2 is YSYEKL. The trim removed 0 bases at V and 5 bases at J, leaving 10 bases unmatched. There are 16 residues in the CDR3. CDR3 bases: TGCGCCAGCAGCCAAGATTCGCGACAGGGTTCCCACGAGCAGTACTTC. Its protein product is CASSQDSRQGSHEQYF.

The gene calls are TRBV7-3 and TRBJ1-5; 8 bases map to TRBD1. V lost 2 bases, J lost 0 bases, and 3 bases stayed unmatched. The length of the CDR3 is 16 residues. The germline V gene has CDR1 SGHTA and CDR2 FQGTGA. CDR3: CASSLGTGDSNQPQHF. Here the CDR3 DNA reads TGTGCCAGCAGCTTAGGGACAGGAGATAGCAATCAGCCCCAGCATTTT.